This T cell receptor (beta chain) was sequenced in a study of a mutant IDH1 vaccine in newly diagnosed glioma. In its sample, this clone was seen once. The target antigen is unknown. Assay: immunoSEQ multiplex PCR; the TCRdb copy retains only in-frame clones and omits some. The data show fewer than 55,000 clones, with almost 65% seen just once and 4.5% to 5.5% held by the top ten. CDR1 and CDR2 (germline): SNHLY, FYNNEI. V was clipped by 1 base and J by 0 bases, with 4 bases between them. The CDR3 spans 14 residues. Sample time point: week 47, end of study. All doses held 300 ug of mutant IDH1 20-mer peptide, with topical imiquimod.

This specimen was peripheral blood mononuclear cells (PBMCs), taken from a glioma patient whose treatment included an IDH1 peptide vaccine. The chain recombines TRBV2 with TRBJ2-1; D remains unclear. This TCR was sampled from a man aged 35 to 55 with glioma. Some clones in this sample may be carry-over from other donors' samples. The CDR3 sequence: CASSEVDSYNEQFF. Written as DNA, the CDR3 is TGTGCCAGCAGTGAAGTGGACTCCTACAATGAGCAGTTCTTC.